Following are 5 T cell receptor beta chains from one sample sequenced in a study of beta chain features in type 1 diabetes listed by TCRdb under 2018. Study-level results and caveats: Type 1 diabetes patients showed a moderate but significant shortening of TCRB CDR3 length in all four CD4+ subsets.

No antigens are known for them. Library prep was done by the immunoSEQ multiplex PCR assay. All of the isolated RNA was reverse transcribed with the High Capacity cDNA Reverse Transcription Kit, so expressed TCRB transcripts were sequenced. TCRdb took this table from immuneACCESS and kept in-frame rearrangements with V and J called. Such tables lack part of the clones; where checked against another copy, unresolved V genes explain under half of the gap, and the rest is unexplained. This sample comprises 550,000 to 850,000 clones, 13% of them detected only once. About 0.02% of the sample lies in the top ten. The sequenced sample was naive CD4+ T cells from blood. Reading the label with the study, this specimen's cell subset or site is: true naive CD4+ T cells. All receptors derive from a man in his late teens or twenties with type 1 diabetes.

The chain's CDR3 is CSLTLVGGRGNTEAFF. The CDR3 nucleotides are TGCAGCCTTACGCTAGTCGGGGGACGGGGGAACACTGAAGCTTTCTTT. The rearrangement uses TRBV29-1 and TRBJ1-1; a weak D match, TRBD1 (5 bases). V was pared by 8 bases and J by 1 base, with 23 bases between. The CDR3 extends over 16 amino acids. Germline CDR1 is SQVTM and CDR2 is ANQGSEA.

CDR3 sequence: CAWSYFRESRISYNSPLHF. The DNA for the CDR3 is TGTGCCTGGAGTTATTTCCGGGAGTCCAGAATCTCCTATAATTCACCCCTCCACTTT. This chain joins TRBV30 and TRBJ1-6; no definite D call. Deletions cut 2 bases from V and 0 bases from J, with 20 bases between. CDR1 is GTSNPN and CDR2 is SVGIG in the germline V gene (reference sequence). This CDR3 is built from 19 residues.

This clone was observed a handful of times. V gene TRBV9 combines with J gene TRBJ2-6; perhaps TRBD1 as D (6 bases). From germline, CDR1 is SGDLS and CDR2 YYNGEE. The CDR3 is 18 residues long. V was clipped by 3 bases and J by 0 bases, with 16 bases between them. CDR3 in DNA: TGTGCCAGCAGCGCGGCCGGGACACTTCACTCTGGGGCCAACGTCCTGACTTTC. Translating it yields CASSAAGTLHSGANVLTF.

This clone showed up just a few times. CDR3 bases: TGTGCCAGCAGCTTAGCAGGGTGGGAAGAGACCCAGTACTTC. It translates to CASSLAGWEETQYF. The V and J genes are TRBV7-2 and TRBJ2-5; D is unresolved. CDR1 is SGHTA and CDR2 is FQGNSA in the germline V gene. The V and J ends lost 0 bases and 3 bases respectively, with 8 bases between them. CDR3 length: 14 amino acids. The full variable domain, its missing parts supplied by reference TRBV7-2 and TRBJ2-5, is GAGVSQSPSNKVTEKGKDVELRCDPISGHTALYWYRQSLGQGLEFLIYFQGNSAPDKSGLPSDRFSAERTGGSVSTLTIQRTQQEDSAVYLCASSLAGWEETQYFGPGTRLLVL.

The chain combines TRBV29-1 with TRBJ2-7; 9 bases match TRBD1. Trimming took 4 bases from V and 8 from J; bases not matched to a gene: 12. The CDR3 sequence is 14 residues long. The V gene's germline CDR1 is SQVTM and CDR2 ANQGSEA. In DNA, the CDR3 is TGCAGCGTTGTTGGTTCCGGGACAGGGATACAGCAGTACTTC. Translation: CSVVGSGTGIQQYF.